The clone carrying this T cell receptor beta chain was seen only a few times. Its specificity is unknown. This record comes from a study of shared clonotypes between healthy human individuals. The CDR3 totals 11 residues. The V end was cut by 4 bases, the J end by 15 bases, with 13 bases between. Germline CDR1 MGHDK, CDR2 SYGVNS. Study-level points and caveats: Sampling used blood alone; tissue repertoires probably differ. A handful of donors showed sharing of approximately 5% of naive CD4 clonotypes.

An assay was performed, and its level was deep. TCRdb's table, derived via immunoSEQ multiplex PCR, lists solely in-frame clones and lacks some. The sample records some 580,000 clones, more than 95% being singletons. The investigators split CD4+ cells into a CD45RA+ naive subset and a CD45RA-negative memory subset. The sample consisted of naive CD4+ T cells sorted from blood. As for subset: CD45RA+ positively selected. The sequence derives from a woman aged 25 to 39 in good health. J is TRBJ2-1 and V is TRBV25-1, with D perhaps matching TRBD1 or TRBD2 (6 bases each). CDR3 coding DNA: TGTGCCAGCAGTGGAACAGGGAGGAGGTTCTTC. Amino acid sequence: CASSGTGRRFF.